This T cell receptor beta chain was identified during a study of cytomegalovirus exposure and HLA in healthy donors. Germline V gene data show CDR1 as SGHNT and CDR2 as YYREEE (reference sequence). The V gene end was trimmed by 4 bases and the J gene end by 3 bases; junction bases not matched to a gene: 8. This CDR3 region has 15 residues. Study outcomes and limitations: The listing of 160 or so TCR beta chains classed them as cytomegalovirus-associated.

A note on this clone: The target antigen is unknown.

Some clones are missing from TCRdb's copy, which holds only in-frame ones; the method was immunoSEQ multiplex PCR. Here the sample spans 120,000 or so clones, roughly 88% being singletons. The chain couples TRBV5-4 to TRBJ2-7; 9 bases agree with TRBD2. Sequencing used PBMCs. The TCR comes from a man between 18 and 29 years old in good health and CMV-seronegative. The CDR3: CASSGAGGLIYEQYF. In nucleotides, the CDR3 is TGTGCCAGCAGCGGCGCGGGGGGGCTGATCTACGAGCAGTACTTC.